This T cell receptor beta chain appears in the sequencing data of a study of blood T cell repertoires in COVID-19. V lost 5 bases and J lost 2; bases outside the gene matches: 8. Germline CDR1 reads LNHDA; CDR2 reads SQIVND (reference sequence). This CDR3 is built from 15 residues. This table comes from immunoSEQ multiplex PCR, and its TCRdb copy is limited to in-frame clones, with some not included. The top ten clones hold roughly 12% of a sample with 25,000 to 35,000 clones, around 87% of them seen once. V gene TRBV19 combines with J gene TRBJ2-7, with 8 nucleotides matching TRBD2. The specimen sequenced was peripheral blood. The TCR was taken from a human donor in a cohort sampled during active COVID-19. The donor label of this sample is uncertain. The CDR3 reads CASSLSGEGAYEQYF. The CDR3 DNA is TGTGCCAGTAGTCTTAGCGGGGAAGGGGCCTACGAGCAGTACTTC.